The 13 T cell receptor beta chains in this list originate from one sample, sequenced in a study of vaccination effects on CD4 cells after COVID-19. Before any sequencing was done, the ViraFEST assay used viral peptide pools to expand antigen-specific CD4+ T cells. Once cultured for about 9 days, the cells underwent separation to obtain CD4+ T cells. The vaccine recipients had no prior SARS-CoV-2 infection, with negative nucleocapsid antibodies. No antigen has been identified for these receptors. This table comes from immunoSEQ multiplex PCR, and its TCRdb copy is limited to in-frame clones, with some not included. Here the sample spans some 41,000 clones, about three fifths being singletons. Source: CD4+ T cells from PBMCs cultured with HCoV-OC43 spike peptides, taken before COVID-19 vaccination. Subset meaning: HCoV-OC43 spike overlapping peptide pool stimulation. Receptor source: a human donor who received a COVID-19 vaccine.

V is TRBV7-2 and J is TRBJ2-1; the match to TRBD2 covers 8 bases. Unmatched junction bases numbered 11, after V lost 1 base and J lost 12 bases. This CDR3 contains 15 residues. From germline, CDR1 is SGHTA and CDR2 FQGNSA. The CDR3 DNA is TGTGCCAGCAGCTTAGATCCCGGGGGGGCAATTCGGCAGTTCTTC. This gives the protein CASSLDPGGAIRQFF.

This clone came up a few times. The V call is TRBV24-1, the J call TRBJ2-2, with a weak D call TRBD2 (5 bases). CDR3 length: 15 residues. Trimming pared 9 bases from V and 0 bases from J, leaving 13 bases between. CDR1 KGHDR and CDR2 SFDVKD come from the germline V gene. As DNA, the CDR3 is TGTGCCACCCTGGGAGACACCACGAACACCGGGGAGCTGTTTTTT. Protein: CATLGDTTNTGELFF.

This clone has a handful of counts. This sequence joins TRBV5-5 and TRBJ2-7; D gene unclear. Trimming pared 4 bases from V and 4 bases from J, leaving 6 bases between. There are 11 residues in the CDR3. Germline V gives CDR1 SGHKS, CDR2 YYEKEE (reference sequence). The CDR3 reads CASSPNYEQYF. The CDR3, as DNA: TGTGCCAGCAGCCCCAATTACGAGCAGTACTTC.

The chain links TRBV21-1 to TRBJ2-3; the table assigns TRBD2, which was not confirmed against the DNA. TRBV21-1 is given as a pseudogene. This CDR3 has 14 residues. CDR3 nucleotide sequence: TGTGCCAGCAGCAAATGTTTAGTCATTGATACGCAGTATTTT. The encoded protein is CASSKCLVIDTQYF.

This rearrangement joins TRBV6-5 to TRBJ1-1, with 8 nucleotides matching TRBD1. The CDR3 runs to 14 residues. V lost 6 bases, J lost 7 bases, and 10 bases stayed unmatched. Germline lookup yields CDR1 MNHEY and CDR2 SVGAGI. CDR3 sequence: CASSYQSGTGEAFF. DNA for the CDR3: TGTGCCAGCAGCTATCAAAGCGGGACAGGTGAAGCTTTCTTT.

V and J are TRBV10-1 and TRBJ1-4; D might be TRBD1 (6 bases). Germline CDR1 is WNHNN and CDR2 is SYGVQD (reference sequence). V was trimmed by 6 bases and J by 3 bases, leaving 14 bases between them. This CDR3 is built from 15 residues. DNA for the CDR3: TGCGCCAGCAGCGAAAACAGGGTACCTAATGAAAAACTGTTTTTT. Amino acid sequence: CASSENRVPNEKLFF.

The V and J genes are TRBV2 and TRBJ2-1; 7 bases are a match to TRBD2. Germline CDR1 reads SNHLY; CDR2 reads FYNNEI. CDR3 size: 17 residues. V gave up 2 bases and J gave up 7 bases; unmatched junction bases: 14. The DNA of the CDR3 is TGTGCCAGCAGTGAAATCAATTGGGAGGGGATGGGGAATGAGCAGTTCTTC. It specifies CASSEINWEGMGNEQFF.

V usage is TRBV20-1 and J usage is TRBJ2-1; D is ambiguous. Germline loops: CDR1 DFQATT, CDR2 SNEGSKA (reference sequence). The germline V and J ends were trimmed by 4 bases and 3 bases, with 4 bases remaining between them. This CDR3 comprises 11 residues. The CDR3 DNA follows: TGCAGTGCTACATACTACAATGAGCAGTTCTTC. Its protein product is CSATYYNEQFF.

V usage is TRBV5-1 and J usage is TRBJ1-3; D may be TRBD1 (5 bases). Germline CDR1 is SGHRS and CDR2 is YFSETQ. The V and J ends lost 0 bases and 6 bases respectively, with 13 bases between them. CDR3 length equals 15 residues. The CDR3 loop reads CASSLAPGSANTIYF. The CDR3 coding sequence is TGCGCCAGCAGCTTGGCGCCAGGGAGCGCAAACACCATATATTTT. Complete variable domain (other parts from reference TRBV5-1 and TRBJ1-3): KAGVTQTPRYLIKTRGQQVTLSCSPISGHRSVSWYQQTPGQGLQFLFEYFSETQRNKGNFPGRFSGRQFSNSRSEMNVSTLELGDSALYLCASSLAPGSANTIYFGEGSWLTVV.

The chain couples TRBV11-2 to TRBJ1-1, with 7 bases lining up with TRBD1. Germline CDR1 SGHAT, CDR2 FQNNGV. The V segment lost 4 bases and the J segment 5 bases; nucleotides outside the gene matches: 10. The CDR3 length is 15 residues. The CDR3 protein is CASSSLFRGYTEAFF. The CDR3, as DNA: TGTGCCAGCAGCTCACTATTCAGGGGGTATACTGAAGCTTTCTTT.

The J gene is TRBJ2-3, the V gene TRBV24-1; D might be TRBD1 (5 bases). V dropped 0 bases and J dropped 3 bases, with 9 bases sitting between them. The germline V gene encodes CDR1 KGHDR and CDR2 SFDVKD. The CDR3 contains 15 residues. The CDR3 sequence is CATSDLRAGTDTQYF. For the CDR3, the DNA is TGTGCCACCAGTGATTTGAGGGCAGGGACAGATACGCAGTATTTT.

The chain is built from TRBV28 and TRBJ2-7; D remains unclear. V was trimmed by 5 bases and J by 2 bases, leaving 16 bases between them. This CDR3 contains 15 residues. Germline V CDR1 and CDR2: MDHEN, SYDVKM. CDR3 loop: CASSTLWSDTYEQYF. CDR3 DNA sequence: TGTGCCAGCAGTACCCTGTGGTCGGATACCTACGAGCAGTACTTC.

J is TRBJ2-7 and V is TRBV29-1, with D hard to call. Trimming took off 4 bases at V and 3 bases at J, with 13 bases between the two ends. The CDR3 length is 13 residues. Germline V gene lookup returns CDR1 SQVTM and CDR2 ANQGSEA. The CDR3 sequence: CSVALQPNYEQYF. In nucleotides, the CDR3 is TGCAGCGTTGCCCTCCAACCCAACTACGAGCAGTACTTC.